The subject of this entry is one T cell receptor (beta chain). Antigen specificity is unknown. These data are taken from a study of OX40 agonist ivuxolimab in advanced cancers. Trimming removed 6 bases at V and 1 base at J, with 12 bases between. This CDR3 contains 14 residues. CDR1 SNHLY and CDR2 FYNNEI come from the germline V gene. Findings and limits, study-wide: Researchers did not establish what antigens the expanded peripheral T cells target.

Libraries were prepared by immunoSEQ multiplex PCR; TCRdb keeps only in-frame clonotypes and omits some of them. The repertoire has approximately 76,000 clones, over 75% of them found once; the top ten carry approximately 0.63%. The sequence derives from an adult with an advanced solid tumor such as melanoma, head and neck, liver or kidney cancer. Sequencing used CD4+ or CD8+ T cells sorted from blood, obtained in a trial of the OX40 agonist ivuxolimab. The V gene is TRBV2, the J gene TRBJ1-1, with D perhaps matching TRBD1 (5 bases). The CDR3 here is CASSPRQQNTEAFF. The CDR3 DNA reads TGTGCCAGCAGCCCCAGACAGCAGAACACTGAAGCTTTCTTT.